This T cell receptor (beta chain) was recovered during a study of CD8 T cells in Susac syndrome (dated by TCRdb to about 2019). With regard to the full study: Of the Susac syndrome patients who were sequenced, roughly 8 were in clinical remission while 5 or 6 had clinically active disease. Repertoire sequencing was used to test whether CD8+ T cell activation and differentiation in Susac syndrome was antigen driven. Susac syndrome patients were therapy-naive, on corticosteroids (some also receiving IVIg), or on IVIg alone at blood withdrawal. General findings and caveats noted by the study authors: The study acknowledged that relatively few individuals were included in the TCR sequencing and HLA analysis. In patients with Susac syndrome, the CD4+ T cell repertoire showed no detectable clonal expansion.

Worth noting for this clonotype: Its antigen target is currently unknown. The record has no base qualities; no much larger clone is one base away.

V loses 2 bases, J loses 7 bases, and the germline ends lie 12 bases apart. CDR1 SGHTA and CDR2 FQGNSA were looked up in the germline V gene. The CDR3 has 15 amino acids, counting the end cysteine and phenylalanine. Of the read, only the CDR3 DNA is kept; its 45 bases are in frame from base 1. High-throughput TCR beta sequencing profiled peripheral blood CD8+ and CD4+ T cells from healthy donors, Susac syndrome patients and multiple sclerosis patients. The Susac syndrome patients fulfilled recently defined diagnostic criteria for either definite or probable disease. Bulk CD8+ and CD4+ T cells were purified by magnetic negative isolation, while CD8+ TEMRA cells were enriched using FACS. Blood was drawn into EDTA tubes, processed within 24 hours, and PBMCs were isolated by density gradient centrifugation. PBMCs intended for TCR sequencing were cryopreserved in liquid nitrogen and were subsequently thawed in a 37 degrees C water bath. A purity of at least 90% was achieved for sorted or isolated CD4+, CD8+ and CD8+ TEMRA cells.

RNA was extracted with the RNeasy kit and roughly 0.45 to 1 ug was reverse transcribed using random hexamers. TCR beta CDR3 regions were amplified with the immunoSEQ multiplex PCR assay covering 54 Vbeta and 13 Jbeta segments. PCR amplification bias was corrected by using a synthetic template baseline for primer optimization and computational correction. The paper's processing steps were these. Reads were annotated to V, D and J genes per IMGT and analyzed with immunoSEQ Analyzer, keeping only productive sequences. Clonality was computed as one minus Shannon entropy normalized by log2 of the number of productive unique sequences. Public and private clones were assessed among the 100 most prevalent clones of each patient and control. Clones were defined as Susac-specific if absent from the healthy and MS cohorts, from 1052 published viral clones and from other ImmuneACCESS disease sequences. The raw public data were reprocessed by TCRdb itself: fastp quality trimming at Q25, MiXCR clonotype calling, in-frame beta chains only. Identical CDR3 protein sequences are pooled into one entry, listed with their most common genes and DNA. For this entry, the V and J calls and clone size follow TCRdb and not the study's own pipeline. The sample table holds around 150,000 distinct CDR3 sequences, of which roughly 94% were seen once. The top ten constitute 0.14% of the sample.

The TCR was taken from a human donor with Susac syndrome. The sequence links TRBV7-2 to TRBJ1-6; the D gene is possibly TRBD1, with 5 bases matching. Sequencing was carried out using CD4+ T cells from PBMCs. The DNA sequence follows: TGTGCCAGCAGCTTATTTAGCAGGGCGAATTCACCCCTCCACTTT. It translates to CASSLFSRANSPLHF.